Listed here is a single TCR beta chain. Its binding antigen is unknown. No per-base quality is available; no much larger clone lies one base away. The sample is drawn from a study of cytomegalovirus exposure and HLA in healthy donors (dated by TCRdb to about 2017). Describing the broader study: An earlier analysis of 587 of the donors reported 250 to 300 Gb of sequence data and some 110 million unique TCR beta sequences obtained from 180 million or so T cells. On average, roughly 240,000 unique TCR beta nucleotide sequences were sequenced per donor among some 430 genotyped donors of the cohort, with 15% to 20% of those sequences being non-productive. Rather than using new phenotypic data, the later analysis identified candidate immune exposures from TCR beta sequences and from how often those sequences occurred across donors. Of the 350 to 450 genotyped donors, over 80% were placed in the genetic ancestry cluster associated with self-reported Caucasian donors. Donor age, sex, ethnicity and CMV serostatus were compiled alongside the repertoire data. Typing coverage differed by locus: A, B, C, DRB1 and DQB1 were typed in roughly 620-630 donors, DQA1 in approximately 520, DPA1 in some 600, and DPB1 in 400 to 490. HLA typing included class I and class II loci at four-digit resolution. In addition to the first cohort of approximately 670 subjects, a separate validation cohort of some 120 different subjects was used. Around 300 gigabases of sequencing data and approximately 85 million unique TCR sequences were included in an early release covering about 600 HLA-typed donors. High-throughput TCR immunosequencing, statistical association of individual TCRs with disease status, and machine learning were combined to predict cytomegalovirus infection status. The study aimed to test whether signatures of past pathogen exposure could be identified by cataloging public T cell receptors. The study used immunosequencing to profile the T cell repertoires of approximately 690 subjects and linked those repertoires to cytomegalovirus serostatus. To study patterns of TCR occurrence, a later analysis re-analyzed previously published TCR beta repertoires from 550 to 800 donors and added high-resolution HLA genotyping. Every discovery cohort repertoire had been produced on one sequencing platform. An earlier analysis of 450 to 750 of the donors used high-throughput TCR beta sequencing to judge whether each TCR beta V gene segment behaved as functional or pseudogenic. In a later genetic analysis, genome-wide SNP genotypes for about 60% of the 666 donors were used, and that subset was treated as a discovery cohort. About 5 DR-DQ haplotypes were handled as single units for association and clustering, since linkage in the cohort was strong.

V gives up 7 bases and J gives up 7 bases, and the segment between their germline ends measures 17 bases. The germline V gene gives CDR1 as MNHNS and CDR2 as SASEGT. From the cysteine up to the phenylalanine, the CDR3 has a length of 14 residues. Kept here is only the CDR3 DNA, which spans 42 bases and is read in frame from base 1. Beyond this particular receptor, the publication reports: Most CMV-associated TCR beta chains appeared to be HLA-restricted in a later analysis, and the HLA associations seemed to be driven largely by CMV exposure. According to a later analysis, parvovirus B19, influenza, CMV and Epstein-Barr virus appeared linked to several top co-occurrence clusters. In a later analysis, HLA-associated TCR beta chains were found to be more clonally expanded and to have lower generation probabilities than equally common non-associated chains. Most TCR sequences were observed very rarely across donors, whereas some public TCRs were present in many individuals. Linkage disequilibrium might explain the correlated functional status among segregating V segments, but an unknown experimental factor could not be ruled out. Broadly in line with IMGT annotations, most TCR beta V segments showed up in productive rearrangements about 87% or about 30% of the time in an earlier analysis of approximately 600 of the donors. At a false discovery rate of 0.05, a later analysis linked under 20,000 TCR beta sequences to specific HLA alleles. In vitro tests confirmed that three of the cytomegalovirus-associated TCR beta chains recognize cytomegalovirus antigens. Sequencing depth was assumed to be roughly uniform across donors in the presence/absence analyses, though that assumption may not hold. According to the authors, the approach could potentially be generalized to other disease states and immunological phenotypes. The cohort was sequenced for TCR beta chains only, and without alpha or paired-chain data the features that could be detected were limited. A later analysis found that TCR association rates varied across HLA loci, with DRB1 alleles showing the most associated TCRs and HLA-C alleles the fewest. Because HLA typing was missing for some donors at each locus, association tests included only the typed subset. The 87-base-pair reads could not distinguish some IMGT-functional V segments, including TRBV6-2 and TRBV6-3, so those segments were excluded. The only immune exposure information available for the cohort was CMV serostatus. In a later genetic analysis, a missense DCLRE1C variant was associated with V-gene and J-gene trimming of TCR beta chains, and the association was replicated in an independent cohort. In both the original and validation cohorts, the classifier was reported to diagnose cytomegalovirus status with high specificity and sensitivity. The study gave a list of more than 150 TCR beta chains associated with cytomegalovirus. A further reported finding was that TCR beta sequences accurately predicted the HLA-A and HLA-B alleles for most subjects in the first cohort. According to a later genetic analysis, donors in an Asian-associated ancestry cluster had fewer N-insertions in productive TCRs than the approximately 670-donor mean. A group of highly shared sequence variants was considered likely to be a technical artifact of the sequencing pipeline. Seventeen rarely observed V segments, including chromosome 9 orphons, were excluded from the earlier analysis of about 500 of the donors because counts were too low. When HLA alleles, especially DR and DQ, strongly co-occurred, attributing TCR associations to individual alleles was difficult.

The cohort consisted of 666 healthy bone marrow donors. At the time of sampling, every cohort member was nominally healthy, though immune exposures that went unrecorded were likely present. The donor was CMV seronegative and was included in the group of about 400 seronegative cohort members. Each donor provided a peripheral blood sample, and peripheral blood mononuclear cells were used for TCR beta sequencing. Genomic DNA extraction from the blood cell samples was performed with the Qiagen DNeasy Blood Extraction Kit. The protocol used for the library was the immunoSEQ multiplex PCR assay. For the multiplex PCR, a mixture combining 60 forward primers for TCR Vbeta segments and 13 reverse primers for TCR Jbeta segments was used. The CDR3 region of rearranged TCR beta genes was amplified from genomic DNA by a multiplex PCR assay. The amplified TCR beta libraries were sequenced on the Illumina HiSeq System as 87-base-pair reads. For the original study's pipeline: A later analysis counted about 76 million unique TCR beta chains across the 550 to 700 repertoires, and some 11 million of these chains were shared by at least two donors. To remove PCR and sequencing errors, raw reads were error-corrected and collapsed into unique sequences using a nearest-neighbor algorithm that merged closely related sequences. V, D and J gene segments were assigned by aligning CDR3 sequences to IMGT reference sequences. For a sequence to be retained, a match of at least six nucleotides to both a V gene segment and a J gene segment was required. A rearrangement was called productive if the CDR3 had no stop codons and remained in frame with V and J, and every other rearrangement was called non-productive. CDR3 was defined by IMGT convention, running from the second conserved V-encoded cysteine to the conserved J-encoded phenylalanine. The earlier analysis of some 580 of the donors excluded any sequence lacking an unambiguous match to a single V gene segment. An earlier analysis of 587 of the donors called V segments functional above 56.7% productive rearrangements and segregating when the between-donor standard deviation exceeded 5%. To diagnose cytomegalovirus status from the catalog of TCR beta chain sequences, a statistical classification framework was built. In a later analysis, V and J genes were assigned by comparing TCR nucleotide sequences against IMGT/GENE-DB human TR gene sequences. Using the TCRdist pipeline, a later analysis assigned CDR3 sequences along with most-parsimonious VDJ recombination scenarios. In a later analysis, each TCR beta chain was defined by its CDR3 amino acid sequence together with its V-gene family, and reads without a unique V-gene family were excluded. A later analysis removed 592 highly shared, low-generation-probability nucleotide sequences to deal with suspected cross-contamination and a sequencing artifact. For each public chain, a later analysis derived a clonal expansion index from normalized ranks of inferred template counts within each repertoire. A later analysis computed generation probabilities with a VDJ recombination model fitted to out-of-frame rearrangements, and checked the results against IGoR. A later analysis scored TCR-TCR, TCR-HLA and TCR-CMV co-occurrence with hypergeometric tests, applying a repertoire-size bias correction to TCR pairs. To estimate false discovery rates, a later analysis permuted the HLA or CMV assignments 20 times. In a later analysis, co-occurring TCRs were grouped using DBSCAN, and TCRdist sequence similarity was added for clustering within HLA-allele-positive subsets. Repertoires with fewer than 30,000 or more than 120,000 public chains, plus five repertoires with anomalous nucleotide sharing, were excluded from co-occurrence clustering. TCRdb carries this immuneACCESS record with in-frame sequences only. Its versions omit some clonotypes, under half of them owing to an unresolved V gene in the studies checked, with the rest unexplained. V and J calls and clone size are as listed in that table; D and trimming were resolved from the DNA. The sample table records some 180,000 clones; 75% to 90% of these occur just once. Around 0.98% of the sample goes to the ten largest clones.

The V gene is TRBV6-1 and the J gene is TRBJ1-5; TRBD1 might be the D gene, on 6 matching bases. The sample comprised PBMCs. This sequence originates from a boy younger than 10 in good health and CMV-seronegative. The CDR3 here reads CASTGRGKRQPQHF. At the DNA level, the sequence is TGTGCCAGCACCGGCAGGGGTAAGAGACAGCCCCAGCATTTT.